This T cell receptor beta chain originates from a study of blood T cells in healthy people across ages. Peripheral blood was drawn, 7.5 to 10 milliliters per donor. The V end was cut by 2 bases, the J end by 0 bases, with 10 bases between. The germline V gene encodes CDR1 MNHEY and CDR2 SVGEGT. The CDR3 is 15 residues long. This clonotype was found a few times. With a J-beta primer mix and a sample-barcoded 5' primer, a second PCR ran about 7 to 12 cycles. Via MiXCR, TCRdb re-called the 5' RACE reads, giving one row per CDR3 protein. This table holds over 1,500,000 distinct CDR3 sequences, 35% to 50% found once.

The chain couples TRBV6-2 or TRBV6-3 to TRBJ1-1; D ambiguous. Sequenced sample: blood. The clonotype was recovered from a human donor in good health. The CDR3 DNA sequence: TGTGCCAGCAGTTACGCTAGGCACCTGAACACTGAAGCTTTCTTT. Translating gives CASSYARHLNTEAFF.